A selection of T cell receptor beta chains follows, all from one sample in a study of shared clonotypes between healthy human individuals. TCRdb's copy holds only in-frame clones and misses some; the assay was immunoSEQ multiplex PCR. The sample lists some 1.5 million clones, roughly 96% seen once, with 1.2% in the top ten. The specimen sequenced was naive CD4+ T cells sorted from blood. The receptors come from a man younger than 40 in good health. Each CDR3 is given with its conserved first and last residue. The order of the fields is J gene, V gene, CDR3 protein.

j_call: TRBJ2-7
v_call: TRBV7-2
cdr3_aa: CASSFGLAGVDEQYF

j_call: TRBJ2-7
v_call: TRBV14
cdr3_aa: CASSLGTGRGYEQYF

j_call: TRBJ2-2
v_call: TRBV9
cdr3_aa: CASSVLLANTGELFF

j_call: TRBJ2-5
v_call: TRBV19
cdr3_aa: CASSPWTSGPTAQYF

j_call: TRBJ2-7
v_call: TRBV15
cdr3_aa: CATSRGKGTSGRSYEQYF

j_call: TRBJ1-5
v_call: TRBV18
cdr3_aa: CASSLQRSYSNQPQHF

j_call: TRBJ2-7
v_call: TRBV2
cdr3_aa: CASSVVGLAAF

j_call: TRBJ2-1
v_call: TRBV29-1
cdr3_aa: CSVGRVLSSYNEQFF

j_call: TRBJ1-1
v_call: TRBV29-1
cdr3_aa: CSVGFLGTEAFF

j_call: TRBJ1-2
v_call: TRBV28
cdr3_aa: CASSLGGGVRYGYTF

j_call: TRBJ2-7
v_call: TRBV7-2
cdr3_aa: CASSLPGPYEQYF

j_call: TRBJ1-2
v_call: TRBV7-9
cdr3_aa: CASSIWDRTNNGYTF

j_call: TRBJ1-3
v_call: TRBV4-1
cdr3_aa: CASSQPRDRVSGNTIYF

j_call: TRBJ1-3
v_call: TRBV10-2
cdr3_aa: CASSETTPGTAGNTIYF

j_call: TRBJ2-7
v_call: TRBV7-9
cdr3_aa: CASSPPKVRDDYEQYF

j_call: TRBJ2-5
v_call: TRBV5-1
cdr3_aa: CASSLASYQETQYF

j_call: TRBJ1-5
v_call: TRBV18
cdr3_aa: CASSPMARVDQPQHF

j_call: TRBJ1-1
v_call: TRBV6-1
cdr3_aa: CASSEAVLRTTEAFF

j_call: TRBJ1-1
v_call: TRBV6-4
cdr3_aa: CASSDSAGVGTEAFF

j_call: TRBJ2-4
v_call: TRBV4-3
cdr3_aa: CASSQDRNRAIQYF

j_call: TRBJ2-5
v_call: TRBV10-1
cdr3_aa: CASSGSPKETQYF

j_call: TRBJ2-1
v_call: TRBV18
cdr3_aa: CASSQKVAYNEQFF

j_call: TRBJ1-2
v_call: TRBV18
cdr3_aa: CASSSSQVSLNYGYTF

j_call: TRBJ2-1
v_call: TRBV25-1
cdr3_aa: CASSDPGTGRSNEQFF

j_call: TRBJ2-1
v_call: TRBV18
cdr3_aa: CASEQGARINPYNEQFF

j_call: TRBJ2-7
v_call: TRBV18
cdr3_aa: CASSPGTSGIYSYEQYF

j_call: TRBJ2-7
v_call: TRBV27
cdr3_aa: CASRLRVVHEQYF

j_call: TRBJ2-7
v_call: TRBV27
cdr3_aa: CASARQGGYEQYF

j_call: TRBJ1-5
v_call: TRBV2
cdr3_aa: CASSEISGLFSNQPQHF

j_call: TRBJ1-1
v_call: TRBV5-1
cdr3_aa: CASSLEAAGGAFF

j_call: TRBJ1-5
v_call: TRBV21-1
cdr3_aa: CASSKGTGQGNQPQHF

j_call: TRBJ2-2
v_call: TRBV9
cdr3_aa: CASSESGANTGELFF

j_call: TRBJ2-7
v_call: TRBV19
cdr3_aa: CASRISGLDGEQYF

j_call: TRBJ2-7
v_call: TRBV18
cdr3_aa: CASSPPRLYEQYF

j_call: TRBJ2-2
v_call: TRBV30
cdr3_aa: CAWIPLSGRVNTGELFF

j_call: TRBJ1-3
v_call: TRBV5-1
cdr3_aa: CASSKQSSGNTIYF

j_call: TRBJ2-1
v_call: TRBV9
cdr3_aa: CASSVKHAGTGYNEQFF

j_call: TRBJ1-4
v_call: TRBV11-2
cdr3_aa: CASRRATNEKLFF

j_call: TRBJ2-1
v_call: TRBV2
cdr3_aa: CASSLDRGRTNEQFF

j_call: TRBJ2-7
v_call: TRBV14
cdr3_aa: CASSQLSGGMTYEQYF

j_call: TRBJ1-3
v_call: TRBV18
cdr3_aa: CASSLGQSFSGNTIYF

j_call: TRBJ2-3
v_call: TRBV5-5
cdr3_aa: CASPRAGGQGDTQYF

j_call: TRBJ1-2
v_call: TRBV5-8
cdr3_aa: CASSLARPHPWGYTF

j_call: TRBJ2-3
v_call: TRBV5-1
cdr3_aa: CASSLLTDTQYF

j_call: TRBJ1-1
v_call: TRBV21-1
cdr3_aa: CASLGQNTEAFF

j_call: TRBJ2-7
v_call: TRBV18
cdr3_aa: CASSPQDRSSYEQYF

j_call: TRBJ2-1
v_call: TRBV9
cdr3_aa: CASSVADGVGNEQFF

j_call: TRBJ2-3
v_call: TRBV19
cdr3_aa: CASSISAGGLGTDTQYF

j_call: TRBJ2-1
v_call: TRBV28
cdr3_aa: CASSAPTGRNEQFF